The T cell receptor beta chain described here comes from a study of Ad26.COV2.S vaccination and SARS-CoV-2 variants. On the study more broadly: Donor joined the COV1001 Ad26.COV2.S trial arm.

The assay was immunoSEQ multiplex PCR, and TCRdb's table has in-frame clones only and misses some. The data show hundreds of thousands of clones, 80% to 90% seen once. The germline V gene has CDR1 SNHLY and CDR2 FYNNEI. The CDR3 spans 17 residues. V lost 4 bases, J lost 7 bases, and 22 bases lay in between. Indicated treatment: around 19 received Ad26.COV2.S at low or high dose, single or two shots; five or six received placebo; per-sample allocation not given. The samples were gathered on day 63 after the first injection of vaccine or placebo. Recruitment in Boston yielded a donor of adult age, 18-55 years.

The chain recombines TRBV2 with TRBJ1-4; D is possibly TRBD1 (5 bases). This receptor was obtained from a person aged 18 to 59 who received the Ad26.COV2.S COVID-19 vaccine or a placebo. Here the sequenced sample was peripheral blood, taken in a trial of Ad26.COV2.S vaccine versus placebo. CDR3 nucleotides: TGTGCCAGCAGTGGATTGTCCCCCCTAGGGGCCGTTGAAAAACTGTTTTTT. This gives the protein CASSGLSPLGAVEKLFF.